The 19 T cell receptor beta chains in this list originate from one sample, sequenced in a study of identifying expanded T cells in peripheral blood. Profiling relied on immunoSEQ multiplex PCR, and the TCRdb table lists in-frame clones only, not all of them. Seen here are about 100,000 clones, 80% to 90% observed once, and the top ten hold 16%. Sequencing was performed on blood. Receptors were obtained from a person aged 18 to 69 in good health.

CDR3 region: CASSLAGSFQETQYF. The CDR3 DNA reads as TGTGCCAGCAGCTTGGCAGGGTCTTTTCAAGAGACCCAGTACTTC. V and J are TRBV5-4 and TRBJ2-5; D is possibly TRBD1 (5 bases). Germline V gene sequence: CDR1 SGHNT, CDR2 YYREEE (reference sequence). Trimming removed 0 bases at V and 2 bases at J, with 11 bases between. The CDR3 has 15 residues.

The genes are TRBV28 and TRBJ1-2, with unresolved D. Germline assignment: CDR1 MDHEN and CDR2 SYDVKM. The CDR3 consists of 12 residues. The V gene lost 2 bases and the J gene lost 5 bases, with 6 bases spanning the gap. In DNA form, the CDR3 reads TGTGCCAGCAGTTTAATGGGTTATGGCTACACCTTC. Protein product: CASSLMGYGYTF.

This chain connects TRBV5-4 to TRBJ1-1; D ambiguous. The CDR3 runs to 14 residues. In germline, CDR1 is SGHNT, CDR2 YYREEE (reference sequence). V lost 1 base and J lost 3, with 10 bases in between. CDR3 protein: CASSLLSPDTEAFF. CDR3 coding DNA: TGTGCCAGCAGCTTGTTATCCCCGGACACTGAAGCTTTCTTT.

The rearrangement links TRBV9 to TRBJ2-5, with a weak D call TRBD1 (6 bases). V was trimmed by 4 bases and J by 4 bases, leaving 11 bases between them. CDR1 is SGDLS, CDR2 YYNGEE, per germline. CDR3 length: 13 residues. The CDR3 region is CASSRQAGETQYF. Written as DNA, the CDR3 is TGTGCCAGCAGCAGACAGGCGGGAGAGACCCAGTACTTC.

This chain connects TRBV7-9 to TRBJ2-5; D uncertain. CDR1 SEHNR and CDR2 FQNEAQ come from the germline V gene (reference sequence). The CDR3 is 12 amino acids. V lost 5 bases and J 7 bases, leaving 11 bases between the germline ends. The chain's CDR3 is CASSPRKGTQYF. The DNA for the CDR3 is TGTGCCAGCAGCCCTAGGAAGGGGACCCAGTACTTC.

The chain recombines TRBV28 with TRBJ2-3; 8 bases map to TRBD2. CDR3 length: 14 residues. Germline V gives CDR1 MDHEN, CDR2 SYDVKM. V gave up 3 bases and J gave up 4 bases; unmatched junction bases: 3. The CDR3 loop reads CASSFPAGADTQYF. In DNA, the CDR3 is TGTGCCAGCAGTTTCCCAGCGGGGGCAGATACGCAGTATTTT. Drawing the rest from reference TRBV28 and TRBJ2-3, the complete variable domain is DVKVTQSSRYLVKRTGEKVFLECVQDMDHENMFWYRQDPGLGLRLIYFSYDVKMKEKGDIPEGYSVSREKKERFSLILESASTNQTSMYLCASSFPAGADTQYFGPGTRLTVL.

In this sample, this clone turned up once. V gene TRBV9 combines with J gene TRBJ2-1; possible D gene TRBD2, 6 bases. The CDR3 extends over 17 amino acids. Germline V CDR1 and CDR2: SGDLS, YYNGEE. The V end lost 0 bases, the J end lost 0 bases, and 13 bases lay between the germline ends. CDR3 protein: CASSVESIGSSYNEQFF. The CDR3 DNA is TGTGCCAGCAGCGTAGAGAGCATCGGGAGCTCCTACAATGAGCAGTTCTTC.

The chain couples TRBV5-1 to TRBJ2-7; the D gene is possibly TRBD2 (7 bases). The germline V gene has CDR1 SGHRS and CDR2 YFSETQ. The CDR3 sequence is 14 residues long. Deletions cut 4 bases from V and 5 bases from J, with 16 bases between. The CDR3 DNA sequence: TGCGCCAGCAGCAACCCCGAAGGGGGGGACGAGCAGTACTTC. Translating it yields CASSNPEGGDEQYF.

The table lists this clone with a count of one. The CDR3 region has the DNA TGCGCTTCCGGCCGTACCGGTAGCGAGGGTAGCGGGGGATATTTCGGCACAGATACGCAGTATTTT. This encodes CASGRTGSEGSGGYFGTDTQYF. This chain uses TRBV10-1 with TRBJ2-3; 9 bases are shared with TRBD2. The CDR3 contains 22 residues. Germline CDR1 and CDR2: WNHNN and SYGVQD (reference sequence).

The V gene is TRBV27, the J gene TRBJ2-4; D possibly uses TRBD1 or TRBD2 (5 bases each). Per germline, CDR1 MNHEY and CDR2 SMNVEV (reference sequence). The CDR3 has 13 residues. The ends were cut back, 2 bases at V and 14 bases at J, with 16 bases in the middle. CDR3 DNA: TGTGCCAGCAGTTTAAATGATGGGACCCGAAAGTACTTC. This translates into CASSLNDGTRKYF.

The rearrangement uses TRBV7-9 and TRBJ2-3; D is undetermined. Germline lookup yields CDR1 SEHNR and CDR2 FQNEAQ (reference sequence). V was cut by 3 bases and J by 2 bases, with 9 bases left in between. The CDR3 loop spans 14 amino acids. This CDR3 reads CASSFSYPTDTQYF. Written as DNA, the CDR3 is TGTGCCAGCAGCTTCAGCTACCCCACAGATACGCAGTATTTT. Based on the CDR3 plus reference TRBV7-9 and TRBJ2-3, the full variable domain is DTGVSQNPRHKITKRGQNVTFRCDPISEHNRLYWYRQTLGQGPEFLTYFQNEAQLEKSRLLSDRFSAERPKGSFSTLEIQRTEQGDSAMYLCASSFSYPTDTQYFGPGTRLTVL.

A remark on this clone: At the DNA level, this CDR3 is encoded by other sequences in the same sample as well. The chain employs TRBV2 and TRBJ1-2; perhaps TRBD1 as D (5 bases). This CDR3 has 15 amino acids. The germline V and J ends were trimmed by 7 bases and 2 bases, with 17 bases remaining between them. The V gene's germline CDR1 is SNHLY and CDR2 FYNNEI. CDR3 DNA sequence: TGTGCCAGCATCACGGGGGGAGGCACCAACTATGGCTACACCTTC. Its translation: CASITGGGTNYGYTF. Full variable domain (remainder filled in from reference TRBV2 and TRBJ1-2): EPEVTQTPSHQVTQMGQEVILRCVPISNHLYFYWYRQILGQKVEFLVSFYNNEISEKSEIFDDQFSVERPDGSNFTLKIRSTKLEDSAMYFCASITGGGTNYGYTFGSGTRLTVV.

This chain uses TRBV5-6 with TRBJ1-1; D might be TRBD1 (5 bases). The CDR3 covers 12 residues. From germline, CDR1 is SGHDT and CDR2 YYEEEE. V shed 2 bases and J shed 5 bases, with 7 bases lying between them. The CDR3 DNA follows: TGTGCCAGCAGCTTCGCAGGGACTGAAGCTTTCTTT. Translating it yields CASSFAGTEAFF.

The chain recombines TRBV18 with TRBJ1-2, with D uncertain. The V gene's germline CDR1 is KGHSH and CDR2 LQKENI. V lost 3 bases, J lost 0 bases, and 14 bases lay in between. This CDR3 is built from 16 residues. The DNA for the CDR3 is TGTGCCAGCTCACCCTCCGGAGAAGGTGCTAACTATGGCTACACCTTC. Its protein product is CASSPSGEGANYGYTF.

CDR3 in amino acids: CASWDREGYTF. CDR3 DNA: TGTGCCAGCTGGGACAGGGAGGGCTACACCTTC. J is TRBJ1-2 and V is TRBV28; TRBD1 matches at 9 bases. The CDR3 extends over 11 amino acids. V shed 8 bases and J 8 bases; nucleotides not matched to a gene: 3. Per the germline V gene, CDR1 is MDHEN and CDR2 is SYDVKM.

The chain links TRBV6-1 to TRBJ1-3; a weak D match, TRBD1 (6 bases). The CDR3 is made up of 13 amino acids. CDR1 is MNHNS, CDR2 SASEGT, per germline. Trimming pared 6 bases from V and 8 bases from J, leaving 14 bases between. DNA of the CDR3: TGTGCCAGCAGCGGGGGACATTTGGACACCATATATTTT. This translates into CASSGGHLDTIYF.

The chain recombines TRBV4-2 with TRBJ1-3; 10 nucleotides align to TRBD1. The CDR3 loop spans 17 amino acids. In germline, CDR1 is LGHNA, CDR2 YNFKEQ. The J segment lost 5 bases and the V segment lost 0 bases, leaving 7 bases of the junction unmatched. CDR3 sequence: CASSQDRQGARRNTIYF. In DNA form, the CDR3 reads TGTGCCAGCAGCCAAGATAGACAGGGGGCGCGGAGAAACACCATATATTTT.

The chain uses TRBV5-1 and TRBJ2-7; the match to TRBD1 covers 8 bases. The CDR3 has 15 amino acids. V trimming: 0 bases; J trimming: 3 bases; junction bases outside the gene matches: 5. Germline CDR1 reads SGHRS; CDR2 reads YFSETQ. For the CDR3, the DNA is TGCGCCAGCAGCTTGGGACAGGGGCGCGTCTACGAGCAGTACTTC. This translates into CASSLGQGRVYEQYF.

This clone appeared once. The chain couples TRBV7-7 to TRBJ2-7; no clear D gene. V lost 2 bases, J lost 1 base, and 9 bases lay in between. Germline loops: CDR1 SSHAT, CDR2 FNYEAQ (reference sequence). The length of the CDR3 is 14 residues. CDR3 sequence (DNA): TGTGCCAGCAGCTTAACCGCGGCATCCTACGAGCAGTACTTC. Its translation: CASSLTAASYEQYF.